What follows are 12 T cell receptor beta chains derived from one specimen sequenced in a study of neurological immune-mediated disorders. Time point defined: longitudinal time-point 1 (baseline). In TCRdb, the 5' RACE reads were re-called with MiXCR into one record per CDR3 protein. The repertoire consists of tens of thousands of distinct CDR3 sequences, with 12% to 15% occurring once and the leading ten covering approximately 4.6%. Sequencing was carried out using PBMCs. These receptors originate from a female donor with HTLV-1-associated myelopathy (HAM/TSP).

This clonotype was detected many times. V is TRBV2 and J is TRBJ2-3, with D possibly being TRBD2 (6 bases). Germline V lookup: CDR1 SNHLY, CDR2 FYNNEI. The length of the CDR3 is 14 residues. Trimming cost V 6 bases and J 0 bases, with 10 bases left between them. The CDR3 is CASRSGVSTDTQYF. In DNA form, the CDR3 reads TGTGCCAGCAGGTCGGGGGTTAGCACAGATACGCAGTATTTT. The full variable domain, completed using reference TRBV2 and TRBJ2-3, is EPEVTQTPSHQVTQMGQEVILRCVPISNHLYFYWYRQILGQKVEFLVSFYNNEISEKSEIFDDQFSVERPDGSNFTLKIRSTKLEDSAMYFCASRSGVSTDTQYFGPGTRLTVL.

This clonotype occurred many times. At one of its ends the junction is not consistent with the germline gene, which may arise from a read error. The V call is TRBV5-1, the J call TRBJ2-1, with TRBD2 matching over 9 bases. Germline loops: CDR1 SGHRS, CDR2 YFSETQ. The CDR3 is 14 residues long. As DNA, the CDR3 is TGCGCCAGCAGCTTGGTCGGGACTAGCTATCCCCTCCTCTTC. This translates into CASSLVGTSYPLLF.

This clonotype was counted at least ten times. The rearrangement uses TRBV9 and TRBJ1-4, with D unclear. The germline gives CDR1 SGDLS, CDR2 YYNGEE. The V end was cut by 1 base, the J end by 7 bases, with 17 bases between. This CDR3 contains 16 residues. The CDR3 bases are TGTGCCAGCAGCGTAAGGTGGGGAGCGGGCGGTGAAAAACTGTTTTTT. Translating gives CASSVRWGAGGEKLFF.

In this sample, this clonotype turned up many times. The chain combines TRBV5-1 with TRBJ1-5; D possibly corresponds to TRBD1 (5 bases). With 0 bases removed from V and 4 bases from J, the gap between germline ends came to 11 bases. The CDR3 totals 15 residues. The germline CDR1 and CDR2 sequences are SGHRS and YFSETQ. CDR3 protein: CASSLDGGGNQPQHF. CDR3 DNA: TGCGCCAGCAGCTTGGATGGGGGGGGGAATCAGCCCCAGCATTTT.

In its sample, this clonotype is medium-sized. V gene TRBV9 combines with J gene TRBJ2-2; TRBD2 agrees at 14 bases. There are 17 residues in the CDR3. V shed 4 bases, J shed 6 bases, and the junction held 8 bases outside the gene matches. CDR1 and CDR2 from the germline V gene are SGDLS and YYNGEE. The CDR3 bases are TGTGCCAGCAGCCCCAGGACTAGCGGGGGGATCGCCGGGGAGCTGTTTTTT. Encoded protein: CASSPRTSGGIAGELFF.

This sequence joins TRBV19 and TRBJ2-4; D gene unclear. The CDR3 length is 13 residues. V lost 4 bases and J lost 1, with 5 bases in between. In germline, CDR1 is LNHDA, CDR2 SQIVND (reference sequence). In nucleotides, the CDR3 is TGTGCCAGTAGTAATCACGCCAAAAACATTCAGTACTTC. Translation gives CASSNHAKNIQYF.

This clonotype was seen ten or more times. V usage is TRBV5-1 and J usage is TRBJ2-7, with D tentatively TRBD1 (6 bases). Trimming removed 1 base at V and 3 bases at J, with 11 bases between. The V gene's germline CDR1 is SGHRS and CDR2 YFSETQ. This CDR3 is built from 14 residues. The CDR3 region is CASSLKGDLYEQYF. The CDR3 DNA reads as TGCGCCAGCAGCTTGAAGGGGGATCTCTACGAGCAGTACTTC.

This clonotype was found many times. The chain uses TRBV5-4 and TRBJ2-3, with a possible D match to TRBD1 (7 bases). Per the germline V gene, CDR1 is SGHNT and CDR2 is YYREEE (reference sequence). V lost 7 bases, J lost 3 bases, and 15 bases lay in between. The CDR3 contains 14 residues. The CDR3 region has the DNA TGTGCCAGCGAACTACAGGGGAGGACAGATACGCAGTATTTT. This encodes CASELQGRTDTQYF.

This clonotype showed up many times. The junction and the germline gene differ at one end; a read error may be behind it. The chain recombines TRBV15 with TRBJ2-5; D ambiguous. CDR3 size: 13 residues. Germline V gives CDR1 LNHNV, CDR2 YYDKDF (reference sequence). The chain's CDR3 is CVTRIWTQETQYF. Written as DNA, the CDR3 is TGTGTCACCAGGATCTGGACCCAAGAGACCCAGTACTTC.

In this sample, this clonotype turned up many times. The chain couples TRBV12-3 or TRBV12-4 to TRBJ2-2, with 13 bases fitting TRBD2. V gave up 9 bases and J gave up 5 bases; unmatched junction bases: 3. The CDR3 covers 14 residues. The CDR3 is CASRLAGGTGELFF. CDR3 in DNA: TGTGCCAGTCGACTAGCGGGGGGAACCGGGGAGCTGTTTTTT.

The table lists this clonotype with many counts. The gene calls are TRBV7-2 and TRBJ2-7, with 7 positions matching TRBD1. Germline CDR1 is SGHTA and CDR2 is FQGNSA. The CDR3 sequence is 15 residues long. Trimming cost V 1 base and J 3 bases; bases outside gene matches: 6. CDR3 amino acids: CASSLVSQGDYEQYF. As DNA, the CDR3 is TGTGCCAGCAGCTTAGTGTCCCAGGGGGACTACGAGCAGTACTTC.

This clonotype was picked up many times. The gene calls are TRBV20-1 and TRBJ2-7; 9 nucleotides align to TRBD2. This CDR3 comprises 14 residues. The V and J ends lost 3 bases and 3 bases, in that order; junction bases with no gene match: 6. From germline, CDR1 is DFQATT and CDR2 SNEGSKA (reference sequence). CDR3 DNA: TGCAGTGCTAGGATTAGCGGGGGCTACTACGAGCAGTACTTC. It translates to CSARISGGYYEQYF.